This T cell receptor beta chain was sequenced during a study of blood T cell repertoires in COVID-19. On the study more broadly: The origin of the acute and convalescent COVID-19 samples was the United States, Italy and Spain. PBMCs, B-cell-depleted T cells, or T cells provided the cDNA or gDNA that made up the material.

The germline CDR1 and CDR2 sequences are SNHLY and FYNNEI. Trimming shortened V by 2 bases and J by 4 bases, and 11 bases separated the two germline ends. The CDR3 is 14 residues long. Here immunoSEQ multiplex PCR was the method, and the copy in TCRdb shows in-frame clones only, minus some. Here the sample spans tens of thousands of clones, approximately 90% being singletons. The sequence derives from a woman aged 80 or over with active COVID-19. Sequencing used peripheral blood. The V call is TRBV2, the J call TRBJ2-5, with D tentatively TRBD1 (6 bases). CDR3 sequence reads: CASSERQGRETQYF. The CDR3 region has the DNA TGTGCCAGCAGTGAACGGCAGGGGAGAGAGACCCAGTACTTC.